Following are 17 T cell receptor beta chains from one sample sequenced in a study of cytomegalovirus exposure and HLA in healthy donors. A multiplex PCR was run with 60 Vbeta primers and 13 Jbeta primers. Produced via immunoSEQ multiplex PCR; TCRdb's table is partial and in-frame only. Of roughly 140,000 clones listed, over 75% are singletons. The sample comprised PBMCs. The receptors here all came from a man aged 25 to 40 in good health and CMV-seropositive.

The chain is built from TRBV7-8 and TRBJ2-6; tentatively, D is TRBD2 (5 bases). There are 17 residues in the CDR3. The germline V gene has CDR1 SGHVS and CDR2 FQNEAQ. The V and J ends lost 4 bases and 1 base respectively, with 14 bases between them. The CDR3 here is CASSSPGSRSGANVLTF. CDR3 nucleotides: TGTGCCAGCAGCTCCCCGGGGAGCCGTTCTGGGGCCAACGTCCTGACTTTC.

This rearrangement joins TRBV10-3 to TRBJ2-7; D is unclear. CDR3 length equals 16 residues. The V end was cut by 6 bases, the J end by 0 bases, with 18 bases between. CDR1 ENHRY and CDR2 SYGVKD come from the germline V gene. CDR3 bases: TGTGCCATCAGGAGTCCTGGCGGCCGTAGCTCCTACGAGCAGTACTTC. Amino acids: CAIRSPGGRSSYEQYF.

This chain joins TRBV5-4 and TRBJ2-7; 12 bases map to TRBD2. After removal of 6 bases from V and 0 bases from J, the junction contained 16 bases not matched to a gene. The CDR3 consists of 19 residues. Germline CDR1 SGHNT, CDR2 YYREEE (reference sequence). Here the CDR3 reads CASNSRGRTSGTTSYEQYF. In nucleotides, the CDR3 is TGTGCCAGCAACTCCCGAGGAAGGACTAGCGGGACCACCTCCTACGAGCAGTACTTC.

V gene TRBV25-1 combines with J gene TRBJ1-2, with a possible D match to TRBD1 (5 bases). The CDR3 extends over 13 amino acids. Germline V gene lookup returns CDR1 MGHDK and CDR2 SYGVNS. Between the trimmed V and J ends, which lost 2 bases and 7 bases, there was a span of 11 bases. CDR3 bases: TGTGCCAGCAGTGAAAACAGGCGAAGTGGCTACACCTTC. It is translated as CASSENRRSGYTF.

V usage is TRBV5-1 and J usage is TRBJ1-2; the D gene is possibly TRBD1 (6 bases). CDR3 length equals 16 residues. V was pared by 0 bases and J by 4 bases, with 16 bases between. Germline V gene sequence: CDR1 SGHRS, CDR2 YFSETQ. The CDR3 loop is CASSLAAGATFYGYTF. In nucleotides, the CDR3 is TGCGCCAGCAGCTTGGCCGCAGGGGCGACTTTCTATGGCTACACCTTC.

The chain carries TRBV30 and TRBJ2-3, with 8 bases matching TRBD2. This CDR3 has 15 amino acids. Trimming at V came to 0 bases and at J to 6 bases, leaving 8 bases not matched to a gene. The germline CDR1 and CDR2 sequences are GTSNPN and SVGIG (reference sequence). The CDR3 loop is CAWSVRSGSVDTQYF. The CDR3 DNA follows: TGTGCCTGGAGTGTACGGAGCGGGAGTGTCGATACGCAGTATTTT. The entire variable domain, with the rest obtained from reference TRBV30 and TRBJ2-3, is as follows: SQTIHQWPATLVQPVGSPLSLECTVEGTSNPNLYWYRQAAGRGLQLLFYSVGIGQISSEVPQNLSASRPQDRQFILSSKKLLLSDSGFYLCAWSVRSGSVDTQYFGPGTRLTVL.

The V call is TRBV27, the J call TRBJ2-3; tentatively, D is TRBD2 (5 bases). CDR1 MNHEY and CDR2 SMNVEV come from the germline V gene (reference sequence). The CDR3 covers 13 residues. V was trimmed by 5 bases and J by 4 bases, leaving 10 bases between them. CDR3 residues: CASSITRADTQYF. The CDR3 DNA sequence: TGTGCCAGCAGTATAACTAGAGCAGATACGCAGTATTTT.

A remark on this clone: The sample carries other DNA sequences with the same CDR3. The chain uses TRBV30 and TRBJ1-3, with D hard to call. The CDR3 sequence is 13 residues long. CDR1 and CDR2 (germline): GTSNPN, SVGIG (reference sequence). V gave up 0 bases and J gave up 0 bases, with 3 bases separating them. CDR3 DNA: TGTGCCTGGAGTGTTTACTCTGGAAACACCATATATTTT. Encoded protein: CAWSVYSGNTIYF.

The chain recombines TRBV28 with TRBJ2-1, with TRBD1 identical over 7 bases. Germline assignment: CDR1 MDHEN and CDR2 SYDVKM. CDR3 length: 13 residues. V trimming: 3 bases; J trimming: 4 bases; junction bases outside the gene matches: 0. The CDR3, as DNA: TGTGCCAGCAGTTTCAGGGGGTACAATGAGCAGTTCTTC. As protein: CASSFRGYNEQFF.

This clone was seen a single time. The V call is TRBV11-2, the J call TRBJ1-4; 9 bases fit TRBD1. Unmatched junction bases numbered 9, after V lost 5 bases and J lost 8 bases. CDR1 SGHAT and CDR2 FQNNGV come from the germline V gene. The CDR3 loop spans 15 amino acids. The CDR3 is CASSQTDRGFEKLFF. CDR3 bases: TGTGCCAGCAGCCAGACGGACAGGGGATTCGAAAAACTGTTTTTT.

This clone was recorded a few times. The V and J genes are TRBV30 and TRBJ2-5, with a possible D match to TRBD2 (5 bases). Per germline, CDR1 GTSNPN and CDR2 SVGIG (reference sequence). Trimming pared 5 bases from V and 5 bases from J, leaving 9 bases between. CDR3 length equals 11 residues. CDR3 sequence (DNA): TGTGCCTGGGGCCAGCGGGAGACCCAGTACTTC. Protein product: CAWGQRETQYF.

This chain links TRBV29-1 with TRBJ2-1; the match to TRBD2 covers 7 bases. V lost 4 bases to trimming and J lost 6 bases; unmatched junction nucleotides: 6. Germline assignment: CDR1 SQVTM and CDR2 ANQGSEA. The CDR3 spans 13 residues. The CDR3 DNA reads as TGCAGCGTTGCCCCGGTAGCGGGCAATGAGCAGTTCTTC. Its translation is CSVAPVAGNEQFF.

The rearrangement uses TRBV5-6 and TRBJ2-6; TRBD1 agrees at 12 bases. V lost 4 bases and J lost 2; bases outside the gene matches: 1. Per the germline V gene, CDR1 is SGHDT and CDR2 is YYEEEE. The CDR3 has 16 amino acids. The CDR3 loop reads CASSGTGGAGANVLTF. CDR3 DNA: TGTGCCAGCAGCGGGACAGGGGGCGCTGGGGCCAACGTCCTGACTTTC. The full variable domain, with the rest looked up from reference TRBV5-6 and TRBJ2-6, is DAGVTQSPTHLIKTRGQQVTLRCSPKSGHDTVSWYQQALGQGPQFIFQYYEEEERQRGNFPDRFSGHQFPNYSSELNVNALLLGDSALYLCASSGTGGAGANVLTFGAGSRLTVL.

The V gene is TRBV4-1, the J gene TRBJ2-7, with TRBD1 as a possible D gene (6 bases). The V gene's germline CDR1 is MGHRA and CDR2 YSYEKL. This CDR3 is built from 17 residues. The V end lost 0 bases, the J end lost 1 base, and 16 bases lay between the germline ends. CDR3 nucleotide sequence: TGCGCCAGCAGCCAAGATGAGGCAGGGGTGTTATCCTACGAGCAGTACTTC. This sequence encodes CASSQDEAGVLSYEQYF.

This clone has just a few counts. V gene TRBV5-4 combines with J gene TRBJ1-1; the match to TRBD1 covers 7 bases. V was clipped by 4 bases and J by 11 bases; unmatched bases: 8. This CDR3 has 12 residues. CDR1 is SGHNT, CDR2 YYREEE, per germline (reference sequence). CDR3 sequence reads: CASSSDRVGAFF. CDR3 DNA: TGTGCCAGCAGCAGTGACAGGGTGGGGGCTTTCTTT.

The rearrangement joins TRBV5-1 to TRBJ2-2; D uncertain. The length of the CDR3 is 15 residues. Between the trimmed V and J ends, which lost 0 bases and 1 base, there was a span of 7 bases. Germline V gene sequence: CDR1 SGHRS, CDR2 YFSETQ. The chain's CDR3 is CASSLGQLNTGELFF. The CDR3 nucleotides read TGCGCCAGCAGCTTGGGTCAGTTGAACACCGGGGAGCTGTTTTTT.

The chain couples TRBV6-5 to TRBJ2-1, with D possibly being TRBD2 (6 bases). There are 12 residues in the CDR3. V gave up 2 bases and J gave up 8 bases, with 7 bases separating them. Germline loops: CDR1 MNHEY, CDR2 SVGAGI. CDR3 in amino acids: CASSYREDEQFF. In DNA, the CDR3 is TGTGCCAGCAGTTACAGGGAGGATGAGCAGTTCTTC.